This T cell receptor beta chain was sequenced for a study of breast tumors, draining lymph nodes, adjacent tissues. Study observations and caveats: Findings are consistent with lymph node origin and intratumoral expansion of most tumor T cells.

This clonotype showed up many times. The antigen is unknown. TCRdb fed the multiplex PCR reads into MiXCR, producing one record per CDR3 protein. The repertoire holds approximately 300,000 distinct CDR3 sequences, around 30% seen once, with 1.1% in the top ten. The lymph nodes were axillary draining lymph nodes from breast cancer patients. V lost 2 bases to trimming and J lost 2 bases, with 15 bases between them. Germline assignment: CDR1 SGDLS and CDR2 YYNGEE. The CDR3 runs 16 residues. This chain connects TRBV9 to TRBJ2-3; D is uncertain. This receptor was taken from a female donor with breast cancer. Some clones in this sample may be carry-over from other donors' samples. Sequenced: axillary lymph node tissue. The chain's CDR3 is CASSVEIASPTDTQYF. CDR3 DNA sequence: TGTGCCAGCAGCGTCGAAATAGCCTCACCCACAGATACGCAGTATTTT.